Included here is one T cell receptor (beta chain) sequence, with context. Time point reported: blood at routine non-recurrence follow-up after resection. The input material, whole RNA from tumor, nontumor lung or frozen PBMC, was sequenced unsorted. This specimen comes from a study of spatial heterogeneity in lung cancer. Study overall: The donors were about 72 patients with non-small cell lung cancer that was early-stage and untreated.

CDR1 WNHNN and CDR2 SYGVQD come from the germline V gene (reference sequence). V was pared by 0 bases and J by 7 bases, with 8 bases between. The length of the CDR3 is 13 residues. TCRdb reanalysed the 5' RACE reads using MiXCR and keeps one entry per CDR3 protein. The profile shows under 150,000 distinct CDR3 sequences, 10% to 15% of them singletons. The sequence came from a male donor with early-stage non-small cell lung cancer. Sample: PBMCs, taken at follow-up. This sequence joins TRBV10-1 and TRBJ2-3; tentatively, D is TRBD2 (5 bases). The CDR3 loop is CASSESRENTQYF. The DNA of the CDR3 is TGCGCCAGCAGTGAGTCTCGGGAAAATACGCAGTATTTT.